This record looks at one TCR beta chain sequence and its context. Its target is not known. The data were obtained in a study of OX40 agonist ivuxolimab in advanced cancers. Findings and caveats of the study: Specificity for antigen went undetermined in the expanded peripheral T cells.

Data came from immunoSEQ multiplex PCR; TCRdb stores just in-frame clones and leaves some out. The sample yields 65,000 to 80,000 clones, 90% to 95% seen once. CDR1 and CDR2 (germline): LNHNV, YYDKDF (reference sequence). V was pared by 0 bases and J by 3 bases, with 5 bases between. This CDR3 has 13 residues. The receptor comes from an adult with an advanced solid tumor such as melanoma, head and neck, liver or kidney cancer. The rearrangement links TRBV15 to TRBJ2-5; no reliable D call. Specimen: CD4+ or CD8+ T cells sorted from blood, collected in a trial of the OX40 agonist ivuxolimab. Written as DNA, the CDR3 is TGTGCCACCAGCAGAGATCAGAAAGAGACCCAGTACTTC. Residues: CATSRDQKETQYF. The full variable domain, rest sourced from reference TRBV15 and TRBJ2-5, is DAMVIQNPRYQVTQFGKPVTLSCSQTLNHNVMYWYQQKSSQAPKLLFHYYDKDFNNEADTPDNFQSRRPNTSFCFLDIRSPGLGDTAMYLCATSRDQKETQYFGPGTRLLVL.